The clone carrying this TCR beta chain was counted between two and nine times. Its target is unknown. This entry comes from a study of T cells after yellow fever vaccination. The wider study: Preparation of fractions with low cell numbers was performed using SMART-Seq v4 Ultra Low Input.

TCR cDNA was made by 5'RACE template switching, adding a universal primer site and UMIs. TCRdb reprocessed the 5' RACE reads with MiXCR, giving one entry per CDR3 protein. The sample records fewer than 350,000 distinct CDR3 sequences, roughly 4% being singletons. Germline V gene data show CDR1 as SGDLS and CDR2 as YYNGEE. V gave up 2 bases and J gave up 4 bases, with 6 bases separating them. There are 13 residues in the CDR3. Findings and limits, study-wide: Clonotypes found in both CD4 and CD8 compartments made up a small share. Reappearing after the booster were most of the clones from primary vaccination (roughly 96% CD4, 75% to 90% CD8).

This receptor was obtained from a man aged 18-30 years who received the YFV17D yellow fever vaccine. The chain has TRBV9 and TRBJ2-2; D is unresolved. Source: PBMCs, taken on the day of the yellow fever booster vaccination. The CDR3 DNA is TGTGCCAGCAGCGTCCAGCCCACCGGGGAGCTGTTTTTT. Translating gives CASSVQPTGELFF.